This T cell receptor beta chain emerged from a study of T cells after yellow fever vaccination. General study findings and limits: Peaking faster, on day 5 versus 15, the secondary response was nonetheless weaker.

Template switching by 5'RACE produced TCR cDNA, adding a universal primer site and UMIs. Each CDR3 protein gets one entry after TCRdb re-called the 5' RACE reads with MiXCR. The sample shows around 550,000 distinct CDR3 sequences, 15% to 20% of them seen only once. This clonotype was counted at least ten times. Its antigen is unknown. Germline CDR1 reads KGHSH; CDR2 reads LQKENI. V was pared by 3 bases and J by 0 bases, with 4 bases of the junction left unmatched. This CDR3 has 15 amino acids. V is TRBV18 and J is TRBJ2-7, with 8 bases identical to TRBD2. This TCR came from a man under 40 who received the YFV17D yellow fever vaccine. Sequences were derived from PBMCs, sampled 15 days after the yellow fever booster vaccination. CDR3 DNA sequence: TGTGCCAGCTCACCGAGGCTAGCGGGCTCCTACGAGCAGTACTTC. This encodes CASSPRLAGSYEQYF.